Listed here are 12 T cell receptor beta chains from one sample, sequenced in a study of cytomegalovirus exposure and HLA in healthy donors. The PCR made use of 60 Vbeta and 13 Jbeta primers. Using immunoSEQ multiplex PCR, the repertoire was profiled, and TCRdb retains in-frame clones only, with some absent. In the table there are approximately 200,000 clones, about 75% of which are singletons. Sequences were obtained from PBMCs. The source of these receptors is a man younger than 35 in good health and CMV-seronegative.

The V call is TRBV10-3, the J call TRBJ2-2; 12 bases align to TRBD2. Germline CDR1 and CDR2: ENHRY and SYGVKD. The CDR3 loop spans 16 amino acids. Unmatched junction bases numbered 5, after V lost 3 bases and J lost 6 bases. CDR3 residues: CAISDTASGGAGELFF. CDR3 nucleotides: TGTGCCATCAGTGATACGGCTAGCGGGGGGGCCGGGGAGCTGTTTTTT.

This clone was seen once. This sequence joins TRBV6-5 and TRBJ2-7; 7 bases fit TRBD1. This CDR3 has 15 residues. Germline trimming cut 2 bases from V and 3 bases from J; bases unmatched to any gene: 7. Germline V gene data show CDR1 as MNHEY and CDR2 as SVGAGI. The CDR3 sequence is CASSYADRFRYEQYF. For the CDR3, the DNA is TGTGCCAGCAGTTACGCGGACAGGTTCCGCTACGAGCAGTACTTC.

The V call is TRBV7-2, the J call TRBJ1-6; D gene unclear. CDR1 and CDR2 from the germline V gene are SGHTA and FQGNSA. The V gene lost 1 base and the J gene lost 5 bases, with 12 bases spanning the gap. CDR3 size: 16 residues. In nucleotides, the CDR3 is TGTGCCAGCAGCTTAGGTCAGGTCGGAAATAATTCACCCCTCCACTTT. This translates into CASSLGQVGNNSPLHF.

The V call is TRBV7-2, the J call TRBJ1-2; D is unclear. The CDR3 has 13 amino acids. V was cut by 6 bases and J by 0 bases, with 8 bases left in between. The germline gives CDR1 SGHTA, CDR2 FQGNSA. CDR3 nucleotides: TGTGCCAGCAGTCAGGCAGCTAACTATGGCTACACCTTC. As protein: CASSQAANYGYTF.

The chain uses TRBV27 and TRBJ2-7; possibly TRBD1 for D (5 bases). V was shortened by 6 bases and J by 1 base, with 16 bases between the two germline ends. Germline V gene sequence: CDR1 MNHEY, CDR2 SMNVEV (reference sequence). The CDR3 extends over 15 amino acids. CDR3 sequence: CASSIGAGSSYEQYF. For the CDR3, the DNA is TGTGCCAGCAGCATAGGGGCAGGGTCGTCCTACGAGCAGTACTTC.

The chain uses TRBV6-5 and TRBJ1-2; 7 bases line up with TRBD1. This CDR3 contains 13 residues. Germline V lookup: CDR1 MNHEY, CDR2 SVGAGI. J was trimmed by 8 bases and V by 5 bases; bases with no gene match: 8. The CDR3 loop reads CASSPRQGYGYTF. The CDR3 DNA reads TGTGCCAGCAGTCCGCGACAGGGTTACGGCTACACCTTC.

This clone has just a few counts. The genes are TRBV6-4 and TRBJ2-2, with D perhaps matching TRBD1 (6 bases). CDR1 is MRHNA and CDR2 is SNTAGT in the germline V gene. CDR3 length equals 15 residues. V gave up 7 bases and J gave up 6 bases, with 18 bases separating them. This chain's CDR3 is CASKGEPEGSGELFF. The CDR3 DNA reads TGTGCCAGCAAGGGGGAACCCGAGGGGTCCGGGGAGCTGTTTTTT.

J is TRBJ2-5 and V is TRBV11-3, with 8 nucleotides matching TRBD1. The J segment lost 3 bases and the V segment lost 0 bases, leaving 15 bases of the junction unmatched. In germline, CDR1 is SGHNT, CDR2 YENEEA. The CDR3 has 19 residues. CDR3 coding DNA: TGTGCCAGCAGCTTAGATCGGAGGGGGACAGGCCGGCGGGAAGAGACCCAGTACTTC. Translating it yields CASSLDRRGTGRREETQYF.

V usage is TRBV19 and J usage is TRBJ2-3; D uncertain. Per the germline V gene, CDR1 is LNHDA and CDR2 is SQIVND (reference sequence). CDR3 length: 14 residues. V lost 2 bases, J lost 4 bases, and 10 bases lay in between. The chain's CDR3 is CASSIPGKADTQYF. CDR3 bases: TGTGCCAGTAGTATACCGGGTAAGGCAGATACGCAGTATTTT.

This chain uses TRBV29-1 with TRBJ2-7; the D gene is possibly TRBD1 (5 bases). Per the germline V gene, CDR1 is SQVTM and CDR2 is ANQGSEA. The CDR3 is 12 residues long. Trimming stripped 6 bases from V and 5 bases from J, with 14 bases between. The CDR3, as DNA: TGCAGCGTCGCAACTCAGGGCCACGAGCAGTACTTC. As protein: CSVATQGHEQYF.

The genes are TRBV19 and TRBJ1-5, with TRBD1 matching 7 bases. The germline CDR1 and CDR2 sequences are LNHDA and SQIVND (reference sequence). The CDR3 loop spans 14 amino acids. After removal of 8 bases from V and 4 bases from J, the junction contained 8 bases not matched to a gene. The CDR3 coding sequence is TGTGCCAGTGACCAACAGGGGACTAATCAGCCCCAGCATTTT. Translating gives CASDQQGTNQPQHF. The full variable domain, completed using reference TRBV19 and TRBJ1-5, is DGGITQSPKYLFRKEGQNVTLSCEQNLNHDAMYWYRQDPGQGLRLIYYSQIVNDFQKGDIAEGYSVSREKKESFPLTVTSAQKNPTAFYLCASDQQGTNQPQHFGDGTRLSIL.

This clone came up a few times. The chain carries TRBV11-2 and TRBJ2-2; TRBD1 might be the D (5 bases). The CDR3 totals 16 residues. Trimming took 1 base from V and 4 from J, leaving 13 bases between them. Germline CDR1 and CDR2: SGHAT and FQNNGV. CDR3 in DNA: TGTGCCAGCAGCTTAGGGTGGGGCGGTGGCACCGGGGAGCTGTTTTTT. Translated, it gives CASSLGWGGGTGELFF.